This T cell receptor (beta chain) originates from a study of shared T cell receptors in the human thymus. This table comes from immunoSEQ multiplex PCR, and its TCRdb copy is limited to in-frame clones, with some not included. The sample has some 720,000 clones, roughly 90% seen once; the top ten hold approximately 0.01%. There are 15 residues in the CDR3. The V gene end was trimmed by 4 bases and the J gene end by 9 bases; junction bases not matched to a gene: 6. Looked up from germline, CDR1 is SGHRS and CDR2 is YFSETQ. These sequences were also reported in another study, on human thymus T cells. Per that study: Resections that were taken during corrective heart surgery supplied the thymus tissue.

This clonotype originated in a boy under three years old with a congenital heart defect. V gene TRBV5-1 combines with J gene TRBJ2-1; TRBD2 agrees at 14 bases. Input material: thymocytes. CDR3 sequence (DNA): TGCGCCAGCAGCCCGGGGACTAGCGGGAGTTTTGAGCAGTTCTTC. This sequence encodes CASSPGTSGSFEQFF.